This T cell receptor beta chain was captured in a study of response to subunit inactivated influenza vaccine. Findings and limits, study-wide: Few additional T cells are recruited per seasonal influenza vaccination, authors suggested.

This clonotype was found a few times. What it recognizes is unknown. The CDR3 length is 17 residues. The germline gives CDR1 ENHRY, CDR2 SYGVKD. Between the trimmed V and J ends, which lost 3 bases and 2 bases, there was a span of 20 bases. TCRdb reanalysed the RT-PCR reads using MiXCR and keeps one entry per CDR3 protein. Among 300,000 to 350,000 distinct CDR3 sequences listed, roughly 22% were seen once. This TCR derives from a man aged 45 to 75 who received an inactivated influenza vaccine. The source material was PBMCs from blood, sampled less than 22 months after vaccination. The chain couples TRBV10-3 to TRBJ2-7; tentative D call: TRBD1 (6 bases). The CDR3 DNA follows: TGTGCCATCAGTGAAGGACTTGGGGCAGGGGATACCTACGAGCAGTACTTC. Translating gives CAISEGLGAGDTYEQYF.